A single sample gave rise to the 17 T cell receptor beta chains below, sequenced in a study of Ad26.COV2.S vaccination and SARS-CoV-2 variants. Treatment in this sample: roughly 19 received Ad26.COV2.S at low or high dose, single or two shots; several received placebo; per-sample allocation not given. The samples were gathered on day 63 after the first injection of vaccine or placebo. Sequenced by immunoSEQ multiplex PCR; TCRdb stores in-frame clones only, minus some. The repertoire includes about 460,000 clones, roughly nine tenths of them detected once, and about 1.7% sits in the top ten. The material sequenced was peripheral blood, taken in a trial of Ad26.COV2.S vaccine versus placebo. The receptor source for this set is a person between 18 and 59 years old who received the Ad26.COV2.S COVID-19 vaccine or a placebo.

The chain employs TRBV7-6 and TRBJ2-5; 9 nucleotides line up with TRBD2. Germline V gene sequence: CDR1 SGHVS, CDR2 FNYEAQ. Trimming took 7 bases from V and 4 from J; bases not matched to a gene: 4. The CDR3 spans 13 residues. In DNA form, the CDR3 reads TGTGCCAGCACTAAAGCGGGGGGAGAGACCCAGTACTTC. Translation: CASTKAGGETQYF. Drawing the rest from reference TRBV7-6 and TRBJ2-5, the complete variable domain is GAGVSQSPRYKVTKRGQDVALRCDPISGHVSLYWYRQALGQGPEFLTYFNYEAQQDKSGLPNDRFSAERPEGSISTLTIQRTEQRDSAMYRCASTKAGGETQYFGPGTRLLVL.

The chain recombines TRBV7-3 with TRBJ2-5; a possible D gene is TRBD2 (5 bases). The CDR3 runs to 14 residues. With 3 bases removed from V and 5 bases from J, the gap between germline ends came to 13 bases. Germline lookup yields CDR1 SGHTA and CDR2 FQGTGA. In DNA, the CDR3 is TGTGCCAGCAGCTTGGCAGGTCCGGGGGAGACCCAGTACTTC. The encoded protein is CASSLAGPGETQYF.

The chain is built from TRBV7-8 and TRBJ2-7; D unclear. Trimming stripped 4 bases from V and 0 bases from J, with 7 bases between. This CDR3 is 13 amino acids long. Germline values: CDR1 SGHVS, CDR2 FQNEAQ. CDR3 sequence reads: CASSSPSSYEQYF. CDR3 in DNA: TGTGCCAGCAGCTCCCCTTCCTCCTACGAGCAGTACTTC.

This chain uses TRBV9 with TRBJ2-1; 7 nucleotides agree with TRBD2. Per germline, CDR1 SGDLS and CDR2 YYNGEE. CDR3 size: 16 residues. V lost 4 bases to trimming and J lost 2 bases; unmatched junction nucleotides: 9. The chain's CDR3 is CASSPTAGATYNEQFF. Written as DNA, the CDR3 is TGTGCCAGCAGCCCAACCGCGGGAGCGACCTACAATGAGCAGTTCTTC. Drawing the rest from reference TRBV9 and TRBJ2-1, the complete variable domain is DSGVTQTPKHLITATGQRVTLRCSPRSGDLSVYWYQQSLDQGLQFLIQYYNGEERAKGNILERFSAQQFPDLHSELNLSSLELGDSALYFCASSPTAGATYNEQFFGPGTRLTVL.

This clone was observed a handful of times. The rearrangement uses TRBV15 and TRBJ2-1; possible D gene TRBD1, 5 bases. Trimming pared 0 bases from V and 0 bases from J, leaving 6 bases between. The CDR3 has 15 residues. Germline V gene lookup returns CDR1 LNHNV and CDR2 YYDKDF (reference sequence). CDR3 bases: TGTGCCACCAGCAGAGACAGGGACTCCTACAATGAGCAGTTCTTC. This sequence encodes CATSRDRDSYNEQFF.

This chain connects TRBV18 to TRBJ2-1; 11 positions agree with TRBD2. The V segment lost 1 base and the J segment 8 bases; nucleotides outside the gene matches: 10. The germline V gene encodes CDR1 KGHSH and CDR2 LQKENI. The CDR3 extends over 17 amino acids. The CDR3 protein is CASSPLTSGVPGDEQFF. The CDR3 DNA reads TGTGCCAGCTCACCACTGACTAGCGGGGTTCCGGGTGATGAGCAGTTCTTC.

V gene TRBV30 combines with J gene TRBJ1-1; possible D gene TRBD1, 5 bases. The CDR3 is 14 amino acids. Trimming left V 0 bases short and J 3 bases short, with 11 bases between. The germline V gene encodes CDR1 GTSNPN and CDR2 SVGIG (reference sequence). CDR3 amino acids: CAWSVDSGHTEAFF. The CDR3 bases are TGTGCCTGGAGTGTAGACAGTGGACACACTGAAGCTTTCTTT.

The rearrangement joins TRBV6-5 to TRBJ1-5, with 8 bases fitting TRBD1. J was trimmed by 1 base and V by 6 bases; bases with no gene match: 2. Germline CDR1 MNHEY, CDR2 SVGAGI. This CDR3 comprises 14 residues. In DNA, the CDR3 is TGTGCCAGCAGAAACAGGGGGAGCAATCAGCCCCAGCATTTT. It translates to CASRNRGSNQPQHF.

The rearrangement uses TRBV6-5 and TRBJ2-7, with D possibly being TRBD1 (5 bases). CDR3 length: 14 amino acids. Germline assignment: CDR1 MNHEY and CDR2 SVGAGI. The V end lost 5 bases, the J end lost 4 bases, and 15 bases lay between the germline ends. Here the CDR3 reads CASSTGQGPYEQYF. The CDR3 DNA reads TGTGCCAGCAGTACCGGGCAGGGTCCGTACGAGCAGTACTTC.

This rearrangement joins TRBV18 to TRBJ2-1, with 8 positions matching TRBD2. Looked up from germline, CDR1 is KGHSH and CDR2 is LQKENI. This CDR3 comprises 18 residues. The junction had 12 bases not matched to a gene; V was cut back by 1 base and J by 4 bases. Here the CDR3 reads CASSPRPAGGAKYNEQFF. CDR3 bases: TGTGCCAGCTCACCACGTCCGGCGGGGGGCGCAAAGTACAATGAGCAGTTCTTC.

The CDR3 region is CASSLAGLAGSYNEQFF. The CDR3 nucleotides are TGTGCCAGCAGCTTAGCGGGACTAGCGGGTTCCTACAATGAGCAGTTCTTC. The chain combines TRBV7-8 with TRBJ2-1; 12 bases are a match to TRBD2. Germline CDR1 reads SGHVS; CDR2 reads FQNEAQ. This CDR3 has 17 residues. The trim removed 0 bases at V and 1 base at J, leaving 1 base unmatched.

The chain uses TRBV18 and TRBJ1-4; 9 bases match TRBD1. Germline-derived CDR1 and CDR2 are KGHSH and LQKENI. V was pared by 0 bases and J by 15 bases, with 5 bases of the junction left unmatched. The CDR3 is 13 amino acids. The CDR3, as DNA: TGTGCCAGCTCACCACCGGGACAGGGTAGAATGTTTTTT. This translates into CASSPPGQGRMFF.

Regarding this clone: Other DNA sequences in this sample translate to the same CDR3. This chain joins TRBV7-9 and TRBJ1-1; tentatively, D is TRBD1 (5 bases). Germline V gene sequence: CDR1 SEHNR, CDR2 FQNEAQ (reference sequence). The V end was cut by 1 base, the J end by 0 bases, with 6 bases between. The CDR3 runs 14 residues. The CDR3 loop is CASSLGGLNTEAFF. CDR3 bases: TGTGCCAGCAGCTTAGGGGGCTTGAACACTGAAGCTTTCTTT.

V usage is TRBV6-5 and J usage is TRBJ2-7; D gene uncertain. The V end lost 4 bases, the J end lost 0 bases, and 10 bases lay between the germline ends. CDR1 is MNHEY and CDR2 is SVGAGI in the germline V gene. The CDR3 totals 14 residues. CDR3 sequence reads: CASSSGSGSYEQYF. In nucleotides, the CDR3 is TGTGCCAGCAGTTCCGGATCGGGCTCCTACGAGCAGTACTTC.

Here the CDR3 DNA reads TGTGCCAGTAGCGCCGGGGGGGTGAACACTGAAGCTTTCTTT. As protein: CASSAGGVNTEAFF. J is TRBJ1-1 and V is TRBV19; D is perhaps TRBD1 (5 bases). This CDR3 comprises 14 residues. Germline values: CDR1 LNHDA, CDR2 SQIVND (reference sequence). V lost 6 bases and J 0 bases, leaving 11 bases between the germline ends.

This chain links TRBV3-1 (or the pseudogene TRBV3-2) with TRBJ1-1; D remains ambiguous. V was pared by 0 bases and J by 1 base, with 6 bases between. The CDR3 consists of 14 residues. The germline V gene has CDR1 LGHDT and CDR2 YNNKEL (reference sequence). The chain's CDR3 is CASSQDGGNTEAFF. CDR3 nucleotide sequence: TGTGCCAGCAGCCAAGACGGCGGGAACACTGAAGCTTTCTTT.

The J gene is TRBJ2-1, the V gene TRBV6-2 or TRBV6-3; D possibly corresponds to TRBD1 (6 bases). Looked up from germline, CDR1 is MNHEY and CDR2 is SVGEGT. The CDR3 loop spans 13 amino acids. V lost 0 bases and J 9 bases, leaving 9 bases between the germline ends. Here the CDR3 reads CASSYSRGGEQFF. The CDR3 DNA reads as TGTGCCAGCAGTTACTCGAGAGGGGGTGAGCAGTTCTTC.